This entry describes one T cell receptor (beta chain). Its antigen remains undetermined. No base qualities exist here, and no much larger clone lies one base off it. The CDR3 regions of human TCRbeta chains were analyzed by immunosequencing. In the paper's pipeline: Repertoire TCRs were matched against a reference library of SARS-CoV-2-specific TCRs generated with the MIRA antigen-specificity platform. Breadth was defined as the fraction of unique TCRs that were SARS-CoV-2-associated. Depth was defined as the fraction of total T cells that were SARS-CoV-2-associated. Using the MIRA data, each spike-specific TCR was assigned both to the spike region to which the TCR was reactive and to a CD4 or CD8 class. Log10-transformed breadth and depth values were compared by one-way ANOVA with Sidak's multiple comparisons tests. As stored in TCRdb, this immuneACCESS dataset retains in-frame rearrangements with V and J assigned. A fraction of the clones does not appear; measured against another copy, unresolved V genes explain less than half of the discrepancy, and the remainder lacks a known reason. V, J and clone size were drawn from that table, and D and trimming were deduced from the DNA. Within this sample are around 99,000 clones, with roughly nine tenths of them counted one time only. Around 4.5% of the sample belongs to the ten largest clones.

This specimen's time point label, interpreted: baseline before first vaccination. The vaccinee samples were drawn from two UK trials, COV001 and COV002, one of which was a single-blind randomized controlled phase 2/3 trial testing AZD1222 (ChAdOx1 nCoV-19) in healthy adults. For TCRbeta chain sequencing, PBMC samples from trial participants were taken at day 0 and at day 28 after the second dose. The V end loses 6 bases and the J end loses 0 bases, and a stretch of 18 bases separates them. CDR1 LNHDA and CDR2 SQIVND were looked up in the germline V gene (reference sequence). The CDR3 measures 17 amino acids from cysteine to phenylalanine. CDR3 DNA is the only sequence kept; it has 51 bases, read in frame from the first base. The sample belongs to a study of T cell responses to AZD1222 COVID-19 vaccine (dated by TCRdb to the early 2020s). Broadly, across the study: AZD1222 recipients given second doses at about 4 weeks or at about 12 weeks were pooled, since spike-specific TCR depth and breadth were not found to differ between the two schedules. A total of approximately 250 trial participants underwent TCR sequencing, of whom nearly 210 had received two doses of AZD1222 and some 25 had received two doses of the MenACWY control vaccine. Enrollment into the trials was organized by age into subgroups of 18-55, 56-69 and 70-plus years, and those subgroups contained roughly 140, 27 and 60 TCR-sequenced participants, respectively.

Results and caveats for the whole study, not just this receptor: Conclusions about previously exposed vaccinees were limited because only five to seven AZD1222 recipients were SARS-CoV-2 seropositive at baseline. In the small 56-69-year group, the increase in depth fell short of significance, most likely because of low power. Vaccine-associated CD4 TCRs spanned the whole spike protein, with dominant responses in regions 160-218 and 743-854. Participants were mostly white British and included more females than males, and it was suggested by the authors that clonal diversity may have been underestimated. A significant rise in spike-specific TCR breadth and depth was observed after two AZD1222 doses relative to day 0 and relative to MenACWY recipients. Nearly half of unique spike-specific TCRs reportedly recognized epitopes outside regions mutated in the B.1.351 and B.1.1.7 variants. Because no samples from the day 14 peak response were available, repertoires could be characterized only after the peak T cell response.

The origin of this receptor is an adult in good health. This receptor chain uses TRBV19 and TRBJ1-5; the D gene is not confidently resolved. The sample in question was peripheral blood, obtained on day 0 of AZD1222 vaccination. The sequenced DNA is TGTGCCAGTAGACGTACCGAGGGCCCTTATAGCAATCAGCCCCAGCATTTT. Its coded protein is CASRRTEGPYSNQPQHF.